This T cell receptor beta chain was captured by sequencing in a study of T-cell reconstitution after alpha-beta-depleted transplantation in children. Overall study findings and caveats: Several hundred expanded graft clones reportedly were the source of alpha-beta T cells about two months after transplant. After transplant, high TCRbeta diversity at day 60 in some patients arose from surviving recipient T cells and thymic progenitors.

The CDR3 has 14 amino acids. The V end lost 6 bases, the J end lost 5 bases, and 14 bases lay between the germline ends. Germline V CDR1 and CDR2: ENHRY, SYGVKD. Molecular barcoding with unique molecular identifiers was used for the TCRbeta library. TCRdb independently ran MiXCR on the PCR reads; one entry per CDR3 protein. The repertoire includes 250,000 to 400,000 distinct CDR3 sequences, around 25% of them detected once, and approximately 11% sits in the top ten. This clonotype was observed a handful of times. Its cognate antigen is unknown. The rearrangement links TRBV10-3 to TRBJ1-5, with D perhaps TRBD1 (5 bases). This specimen consisted of PBMCs, mostly from graft donor cells, obtained 180 days after TCRalphabeta/CD19-depleted stem cell transplant. This receptor was identified in a male patient between 10 and 17 years old who had a stem cell transplant for acute lymphoblastic leukemia, so the T cells may come from the graft donor. The CDR3 DNA reads TGTGCCATCAGGGGACGGGAATCACATCAGCCCCAGCATTTT. It is translated as CAIRGRESHQPQHF.